What follows describes a single TCR beta chain. Its antigen is undetermined. The study sequenced cultured CD4+ T cell DNA using the Oncomine TCR Beta short-read assay. TCRdb analysed the PCR reads with MiXCR anew, one entry per CDR3 protein. The table shows about 10,000 distinct CDR3 sequences, with roughly 60% occurring only once. This CDR3 has 14 residues. The V gene end was trimmed by 4 bases and the J gene end by 5 bases; junction bases not matched to a gene: 2. CDR1 and CDR2 from the germline V gene are SGHTA and FQGNSA. The data stem from a study of vaccination and CD4 T cells after COVID-19. Study details: Nasal swab PCR detected SARS-CoV-2 in convalescent patients; nine had mild disease, one severe. Investigators drew the post-COVID samples a median roughly 99 days after diagnosis, with a range of 35 to 161.

This sample's treatment: approximately 10-day PBMC culture with coronavirus spike peptide pools or control peptides (ViraFEST assay). Expansion of antigen-specific T cells with peptide pools by ViraFEST preceded sequencing of TCRs. Per-well cultures of two million PBMCs received 8 to 10 IU/ml IL-2 and about 10 ug/ml peptide pools. The sequenced sample consisted of CD4+ T cells from blood, cultured in vitro. This chain joins TRBV7-2 and TRBJ2-2, with 9 bases matching TRBD2. The receptor's source is a human donor who had recovered from COVID-19. The CDR3 loop reads CASSYGLATGELFF. The CDR3 DNA is TGTGCCAGCAGCTACGGACTAGCGACCGGGGAGCTGTTTTTT.